The 13 T cell receptor beta chains listed next were all sequenced from one sample in a study of T cell changes during pregnancy in multiple sclerosis. TCRdb's table, derived via immunoSEQ multiplex PCR, lists solely in-frame clones and lacks some. The top ten clones hold approximately 2.5% of a sample with 65,000 to 90,000 clones, approximately 89% of them seen once. The sample in question was peripheral blood, obtained in the first trimester of pregnancy. The receptors come from a female donor with multiple sclerosis, enrolled in a pregnancy study.

In DNA, the CDR3 is TGTGCCAGCAGTTCAGGGTGGATGGCTTTCTTT. Translating it yields CASSSGWMAFF. The V call is TRBV2, the J call TRBJ1-1; TRBD1 is a possible D gene (5 bases). The V end lost 5 bases, the J end lost 11 bases, and 12 bases lay between the germline ends. The germline CDR1 and CDR2 sequences are SNHLY and FYNNEI. The length of the CDR3 is 11 residues.

The V gene is TRBV27, the J gene TRBJ1-3; 9 nucleotides match TRBD1. Germline trimming cut 5 bases from V and 0 bases from J; bases unmatched to any gene: 8. The CDR3 contains 17 residues. Germline values: CDR1 MNHEY, CDR2 SMNVEV (reference sequence). The CDR3 protein is CASSPGTGYGSGNTIYF. The DNA of the CDR3 is TGTGCCAGCAGTCCGGGGACAGGGTACGGCTCTGGAAACACCATATATTTT.

This clone has just a few counts. The rearrangement uses TRBV2 and TRBJ1-4; D uncertain. Germline V gene sequence: CDR1 SNHLY, CDR2 FYNNEI. The CDR3 extends over 14 amino acids. V was pared by 0 bases and J by 13 bases, with 15 bases between. CDR3: CASSEAGSRSTLFF. CDR3 DNA sequence: TGTGCCAGCAGTGAAGCGGGGAGCCGTTCAACACTGTTTTTT.

The chain uses TRBV6-4 and TRBJ1-2, with D possibly matching TRBD1 (5 bases). The germline V gene has CDR1 MRHNA and CDR2 SNTAGT. Trimming stripped 5 bases from V and 4 bases from J, with 14 bases between. The CDR3 consists of 14 residues. The CDR3 DNA sequence: TGTGCCAGCAGTCCCAGGGAGGGTCCCTATGGCTACACCTTC. It codes for CASSPREGPYGYTF.

This chain joins TRBV23-1 and TRBJ1-1, with TRBD1 matching 7 bases. TRBV23-1 is an open reading frame whose function is uncertain. This CDR3 comprises 14 residues. The ends lost 4 bases at V and 0 bases at J; junction bases unmatched: 2. The CDR3 DNA reads TGCGCCAGCAGTCGACAGGGTTTGAACACTGAAGCTTTCTTT. Translation gives CASSRQGLNTEAFF.

The gene calls are TRBV5-4 and TRBJ2-1; 13 bases line up with TRBD2. V lost 3 bases, J lost 0 bases, and 12 bases stayed unmatched. Germline V lookup: CDR1 SGHNT, CDR2 YYREEE (reference sequence). The CDR3 totals 20 residues. The CDR3 here is CASSYYPGLAGLNSYNEQFF. CDR3 nucleotide sequence: TGTGCCAGCAGCTACTATCCGGGACTAGCGGGACTGAACTCCTACAATGAGCAGTTCTTC.

V usage is TRBV2 and J usage is TRBJ2-7; weak D call: TRBD2 (6 bases). CDR3 length equals 12 residues. Trimming stripped 8 bases from V and 4 bases from J, with 12 bases between. CDR1 and CDR2 (germline): SNHLY, FYNNEI. CDR3 nucleotide sequence: TGTGCCAGCGGGGACTCATGGTACGAGCAGTACTTC. Translating gives CASGDSWYEQYF.

This clone was counted between two and nine times. The chain links TRBV5-1 to TRBJ1-6; D ambiguous. In germline, CDR1 is SGHRS, CDR2 YFSETQ. There are 16 residues in the CDR3. With 4 bases removed from V and 10 bases from J, the gap between germline ends came to 21 bases. The CDR3 sequence is CASSPDVAGPSSPLHF. The CDR3 DNA sequence: TGCGCCAGCAGCCCGGATGTGGCAGGTCCGTCCTCACCCCTCCACTTT.

The genes are TRBV12-5 and TRBJ1-1, with TRBD1 as a possible D gene (6 bases). Germline CDR1 and CDR2: LGHNT and FRNRAP. This CDR3 contains 16 residues. V was pared by 0 bases and J by 4 bases, with 15 bases between. CDR3: CASGLVLQGGFTEAFF. The DNA of the CDR3 is TGTGCTAGTGGTTTGGTACTACAGGGTGGGTTCACTGAAGCTTTCTTT.

This sequence joins TRBV7-3 and TRBJ2-7, with 7 bases matching TRBD2. The germline gives CDR1 SGHTA, CDR2 FQGTGA. The CDR3 is 15 amino acids. The ends lost 5 bases at V and 0 bases at J; junction bases unmatched: 7. CDR3 loop: CASSREATSSYEQYF. The CDR3 DNA sequence: TGTGCCAGCAGCCGGGAGGCTACGAGCTCCTACGAGCAGTACTTC.

This rearrangement joins TRBV29-1 to TRBJ2-7; D might be TRBD1 (5 bases). The CDR3 is 14 residues long. Trimming stripped 0 bases from V and 3 bases from J, with 12 bases between. The germline V gene encodes CDR1 SQVTM and CDR2 ANQGSEA. This CDR3 reads CSVEDIDSHYEQYF. CDR3 coding DNA: TGCAGCGTTGAAGATATCGACAGCCACTACGAGCAGTACTTC.

This sequence joins TRBV30 and TRBJ1-2; TRBD1 matches at 8 bases. With V trimmed by 0 bases and J by 4 bases, 4 bases remained unmatched. The germline V gene has CDR1 GTSNPN and CDR2 SVGIG (reference sequence). This CDR3 region has 14 residues. In DNA form, the CDR3 reads TGTGCCTGGAGTGTACCAGGGGGCCTCTATGGCTACACCTTC. As protein: CAWSVPGGLYGYTF. Full variable domain (rest looked up from reference TRBV30 and TRBJ1-2): SQTIHQWPATLVQPVGSPLSLECTVEGTSNPNLYWYRQAAGRGLQLLFYSVGIGQISSEVPQNLSASRPQDRQFILSSKKLLLSDSGFYLCAWSVPGGLYGYTFGSGTRLTVV.

The chain carries TRBV6-1 and TRBJ2-3, with a weak D call TRBD2 (6 bases). This CDR3 comprises 17 residues. From germline, CDR1 is MNHNS and CDR2 SASEGT. With 4 bases removed from V and 0 bases from J, the gap between germline ends came to 17 bases. The CDR3 sequence is CASSVYFLGLSTDTQYF. The CDR3 nucleotides read TGTGCCAGCAGTGTATATTTTTTGGGACTTAGCACAGATACGCAGTATTTT.